The source of this T cell receptor (beta chain) is a study of beta chain features in type 1 diabetes (dated by TCRdb to the late 2010s). Regarding the research as a whole: Mean age, gender distribution, total cell number and subset yield did not differ between patients and healthy donors. A total of 85 million to 140 million sorted cells were examined across all samples, and a strong correlation was observed between cell number per subset and RNA yield. The study compared TCRB repertoires of sorted circulating CD4+ T cell subsets between recently diagnosed type 1 diabetes patients and matched healthy donors. Whereas all 30 or so donors provided naive and central memory subsets, regulatory and stem cell-like memory subsets were isolated from just 8 patients and about 8 healthy donors. General conclusions and limits of the study: Naive, central memory and regulatory TCRB repertoires appeared more similar among patients than among healthy donors. At VDJ recombination sites, type 1 diabetes patients had fewer insertions and more deleted nucleotides, which implies abnormalities in thymic rearrangement. PCR might favor shorter templates, but patient and control samples were amplified and corrected together, so any skew would affect both groups equally. Because cDNA was sequenced instead of genomic DNA, highly expressing activated cells could be over-represented, though the groups showed no difference in activation or CD3 levels. Because small numbers of individuals were included in the HLA sub-analyses, any influence of HLA type on TCRB rearrangement was left unresolved. A moderate but significant shortening of TCRB CDR3 length was observed in type 1 diabetes patients in all four CD4+ subsets.

For CDR1 and CDR2, the germline V gene (reference sequence) lists PRHDT and FYEKMQ. Trimmed from V: 5 bases; trimmed from J: 8 bases; junction bases lacking a gene match: 7. The CDR3 sequence holds 15 residues, the cysteine and phenylalanine included. Of the read, only the CDR3 DNA is kept; its 45 bases are in frame from base 1. As regards this clone: The antigen this receptor binds is unknown. No base quality values were provided; no much bigger clone lies one nucleotide off.

The entire isolated RNA was reverse transcribed using the High Capacity cDNA Reverse Transcription Kit, and thus expressed TCRB transcripts were sequenced. Deep immunoSEQ sequencing was performed on naive, central memory and regulatory T cell samples, with an average of roughly 3.5 million total reads per sample. Sorted cells were lysed in RLT buffer and RNA was extracted with DNase-treated RNeasy Micro or Mini kits, depending on cell number. Each cell subset was processed on its own to prevent cross-contamination, while patient and healthy donor samples were processed together. TCRB sequences were amplified from cDNA with the immunoSEQ multiplex PCR, producing 87-bp fragments spanning the CDR3 region. Sequencing of the amplicons was done on the Illumina HiSeq platform. Per the original workflow: Synthetic template baselines were used to correct PCR bias computationally, reads within Hamming distance 2 were collapsed, and singletons that could not be merged were discarded. Reads were aligned against IMGT so that V, D and J genes, CDR3 length and insertions or deletions at six rearrangement sites could be assigned. Within each subset, clonotype counts were normalized to sorted cell number, and only after that were true diversity and Gini coefficients computed with the tcR R package. Repertoire sharing was quantified using the overlap coefficient calculated on TCRB nucleotide sequences. As a proxy for the pre-selection repertoire, out-of-frame TCRB sequences from naive cells were analyzed. TCRdb stores this immuneACCESS table with in-frame sequences only. Part of the clones is absent; in the studies checked, under half of the shortfall reflects unresolved V genes, and no reason is known for the rest. V and J calls and clone size are as listed in that table; D and trimming were resolved from the DNA. This sample is represented by a few hundred thousand clones; 20% to 25% of them were singletons. The top ten clonotypes cover 0.012% of the sample.

Each donor gave one peripheral blood draw, about 110 mL on average, collected into heparinised tubes. A BD FACSAria II and a panel including CD45RO, CCR7, CD25, CD127, CD95 and CD27 were used to sort naive, central memory, regulatory and stem cell-like memory CD4+ T cells. All sorted populations exceeded 98% purity. PBMCs were separated immediately by Lymphoprep density gradient centrifugation and were stained directly, without being cultured. So that batch effects would be minimized, each experiment stained and sorted samples in pairs, pairing one healthy donor with one patient. The chain links TRBV13 with TRBJ2-4; a stretch of 12 junction bases matches TRBD2. Material for sequencing was naive CD4+ T cells from blood. In the paper's terms, the cell subset or site label means: true naive CD4+ T cells. The receptor comes from a woman in her thirties with type 1 diabetes. The CDR3 protein: CASSETSGSLDIQYF. The bases are TGTGCCAGCAGCGAGACTAGCGGGAGTTTAGACATTCAGTACTTC.